This TCR beta chain emerged from a study of blood T cell repertoires in COVID-19. Study in general: The origin of the acute and convalescent COVID-19 samples was the United States, Italy and Spain. Sample material is recorded as cDNA or gDNA derived from T cells, B-cell-depleted T cells, or PBMCs.

The CDR3 runs to 15 residues. Germline CDR1 reads SGHNT; CDR2 reads YENEEA. V was cut by 2 bases and J by 3 bases, with 10 bases left in between. Study processing details: Scientists estimated how many nucleated cells there were by amplifying reference gene primers. Sequenced by immunoSEQ multiplex PCR; TCRdb stores in-frame clones only, minus some. The V and J calls and the clone size are those of that table, but D and trimming were determined from the DNA. The table has 100,000 to 150,000 clones, about 82% seen once. The chain links TRBV11-3 to TRBJ2-2; D may be TRBD1 (6 bases). What was sequenced was peripheral blood. This receptor was obtained from a human donor in a cohort sampled during active COVID-19. The CDR3 DNA sequence: TGTGCCAGCAGCTTATCTGGGGGCCACACCGGGGAGCTGTTTTTT. Encoded protein: CASSLSGGHTGELFF.